Shown below are 21 T cell receptor beta chains from a single sample sequenced in a study of T cells in Graves' hyperthyroidism and ophthalmopathy. Researchers amplified the TCR beta CDR3 regions from RNA transcripts. First-round RT-PCR with HTBI primers amplified the TCR CDR3 region. TCRdb ran MiXCR on the multiplex PCR reads and lists one entry per CDR3 protein. Seen here are fewer than 500,000 distinct CDR3 sequences, more than 12% observed once, and the top ten hold around 20%. Sequences were obtained from blood. These receptors came from a woman aged 30 to 39 with Graves' ophthalmopathy.

The table lists this clonotype with many counts. The chain is built from TRBV12-3 or TRBV12-4 and TRBJ2-2; 7 positions agree with TRBD1. CDR3 length: 13 amino acids. Losses at the gene ends were 6 bases for V and 7 bases for J; bases not matched to a gene: 5. CDR3 DNA: TGTGCCAGCAGAACAGGGGCGAGCGGGGAGCTGTTTTTT. Translation gives CASRTGASGELFF.

J is TRBJ2-7 and V is TRBV7-3, with TRBD1 matching 9 bases. The CDR3 is 13 residues long. Germline CDR1 and CDR2: SGHTA and FQGTGA. The ends lost 4 bases at V and 5 bases at J; junction bases unmatched: 3. The CDR3 sequence is CASSWGQGNEQYF. Written as DNA, the CDR3 is TGTGCCAGCAGCTGGGGACAGGGTAACGAGCAGTACTTC.

This clonotype was counted at least ten times. The chain couples TRBV28 to TRBJ1-1; possibly TRBD1 for D (5 bases). The germline V gene encodes CDR1 MDHEN and CDR2 SYDVKM. This CDR3 has 14 amino acids. V gave up 9 bases and J gave up 3 bases, with 17 bases separating them. CDR3 DNA sequence: TGTGCCAGTACAGGCCTAGGTTTGGACACTGAAGCTTTCTTT. This encodes CASTGLGLDTEAFF.

This clonotype occurred many times. This chain joins TRBV9 and TRBJ1-1; D remains ambiguous. The germline V gene has CDR1 SGDLS and CDR2 YYNGEE. V lost 4 bases, J lost 0 bases, and 13 bases lay in between. CDR3 length equals 15 residues. CDR3 residues: CASSPRTGMNTEAFF. The CDR3 bases are TGTGCCAGCAGCCCACGGACGGGTATGAACACTGAAGCTTTCTTT.

Note on this clonotype: This could be a read error, since a much larger clone is one nucleotide away. V is TRBV2 and J is TRBJ2-5, with 11 bases matching TRBD2. The CDR3 extends over 15 amino acids. The germline gives CDR1 SNHLY, CDR2 FYNNEI. After removal of 11 bases from V and 3 bases from J, the junction contained 11 bases not matched to a gene. CDR3: CAPQLAGGIKETQYF. CDR3 DNA sequence: TGTGCCCCCCAGTTAGCGGGGGGGATTAAAGAGACCCAGTACTTC.

This clonotype showed up many times. The chain recombines TRBV5-8 with TRBJ1-1, with D tentatively TRBD1 (5 bases). CDR1 SGHTS and CDR2 YDEGEE come from the germline V gene. V lost 5 bases, J lost 2 bases, and 16 bases lay in between. This CDR3 has 15 amino acids. The CDR3 DNA reads as TGTGCCAGCAGACCCGAGGGGTTGAGAAACACTGAAGCTTTCTTT. Translated, it gives CASRPEGLRNTEAFF.

This clonotype was seen a handful of times. The chain recombines TRBV6-1 with TRBJ1-5; D uncertain. The CDR3 totals 13 residues. Trimming took 7 bases from V and 4 from J, leaving 11 bases between them. Germline values: CDR1 MNHNS, CDR2 SASEGT. For the CDR3, the DNA is TGTGCCAGCACCAACGAAAGGAATCAGCCCCAGCATTTT. It codes for CASTNERNQPQHF.

This clonotype was counted ten times or more. This sequence joins TRBV30 and TRBJ1-5; tentatively, D is TRBD1 (5 bases). CDR3 length equals 17 residues. Germline values: CDR1 GTSNPN, CDR2 SVGIG (reference sequence). The V end lost 2 bases, the J end lost 0 bases, and 17 bases lay between the germline ends. The CDR3 nucleotides read TGTGCCTGGAGTAACACTCCTACAGGAGTTAGCAATCAGCCCCAGCATTTT. It is translated as CAWSNTPTGVSNQPQHF. Full variable domain (outside the CDR3, taken from reference TRBV30 and TRBJ1-5): SQTIHQWPATLVQPVGSPLSLECTVEGTSNPNLYWYRQAAGRGLQLLFYSVGIGQISSEVPQNLSASRPQDRQFILSSKKLLLSDSGFYLCAWSNTPTGVSNQPQHFGDGTRLSIL.

This clonotype appeared many times. The chain carries TRBV4-1 and TRBJ2-5, with 7 bases fitting TRBD1. The CDR3 is 15 amino acids. The junction had 10 bases not matched to a gene; V was cut back by 4 bases and J by 5 bases. CDR1 is MGHRA and CDR2 is YSYEKL in the germline V gene. CDR3 bases: TGCGCCAGCAGCCCCTCGACAGGGCGCGGGGAGACCCAGTACTTC. It translates to CASSPSTGRGETQYF.

This sequence joins TRBV7-9 and TRBJ1-6, with 9 bases aligning to TRBD1. The CDR3 contains 15 residues. The V segment lost 7 bases and the J segment 7 bases; nucleotides outside the gene matches: 8. The V gene's germline CDR1 is SEHNR and CDR2 FQNEAQ (reference sequence). CDR3 in amino acids: CASKLMTGGNSPLHF. The CDR3 DNA reads TGTGCCAGCAAACTAATGACAGGGGGAAATTCACCCCTCCACTTT.

This clonotype was detected only a few times. This sequence joins TRBV10-3 and TRBJ2-2; 11 bases line up with TRBD1. The CDR3 is 16 amino acids. V shed 5 bases, J shed 4 bases, and the junction held 6 bases outside the gene matches. CDR1 and CDR2 from the germline V gene are ENHRY and SYGVKD. This CDR3 is CAISTGQGAGTGELFF. CDR3 nucleotides: TGTGCCATCAGTACCGGACAGGGGGCCGGCACCGGGGAGCTGTTTTTT.

This clonotype was counted at least ten times. V usage is TRBV7-3 and J usage is TRBJ2-1; weak D call: TRBD2 (7 bases). In germline, CDR1 is SGHTA, CDR2 FQGTGA. V was clipped by 5 bases and J by 6 bases, with 17 bases between them. The CDR3 runs to 15 residues. CDR3 sequence (DNA): TGTGCCAGCAGCCCCTGGGGGGGGGCGCGCAATGAGCAGTTCTTC. Translated: CASSPWGGARNEQFF.

The rearrangement links TRBV5-6 to TRBJ2-7; D not resolved. The CDR3 consists of 14 residues. Germline V gene lookup returns CDR1 SGHDT and CDR2 YYEEEE. Trimming stripped 2 bases from V and 0 bases from J, with 9 bases between. The CDR3: CASSLPASSYEQYF. The CDR3 bases are TGTGCCAGCAGCTTACCGGCCAGCTCCTACGAGCAGTACTTC.

The rearrangement uses TRBV11-2 and TRBJ2-3, with TRBD1 as a possible D gene (7 bases). The CDR3 is 17 residues long. The germline CDR1 and CDR2 sequences are SGHAT and FQNNGV. Deletions cut 5 bases from V and 2 bases from J, with 20 bases between. DNA for the CDR3: TGTGCCAGCAGCGGATGGAGGAGGGGACAGCCCACAGATACGCAGTATTTT. This sequence encodes CASSGWRRGQPTDTQYF.

In its sample, this clonotype was seen many times. This rearrangement joins TRBV19 to TRBJ1-5; no definite D call. The CDR3 loop spans 15 amino acids. The V and J ends lost 3 bases and 2 bases respectively, with 11 bases between them. Germline assignment: CDR1 LNHDA and CDR2 SQIVND (reference sequence). The CDR3 loop is CASSILAQGNQPQHF. In DNA, the CDR3 is TGTGCCAGTAGTATTCTGGCGCAAGGCAATCAGCCCCAGCATTTT.

This clonotype was recorded many times. The chain has TRBV2 and TRBJ2-7, with 7 bases identical to TRBD2. This CDR3 region has 12 residues. The V gene's germline CDR1 is SNHLY and CDR2 FYNNEI. Germline trimming cut 7 bases from V and 3 bases from J; bases unmatched to any gene: 3. The CDR3 reads CASIGGIYEQYF. DNA of the CDR3: TGTGCCAGCATCGGGGGGATCTACGAGCAGTACTTC.

Ten or more counts support this clonotype. The gene calls are TRBV7-2 and TRBJ2-3; D unclear. Between the trimmed V and J ends, which lost 5 bases and 0 bases, there was a span of 6 bases. Germline CDR1 is SGHTA and CDR2 is FQGNSA. This CDR3 contains 13 residues. CDR3 region: CASSKPSTDTQYF. The CDR3 DNA reads TGTGCCAGCAGCAAGCCCAGCACAGATACGCAGTATTTT.

This clonotype was counted at least ten times. This rearrangement joins TRBV20-1 to TRBJ1-4, with D perhaps TRBD1 (6 bases). Between the trimmed V and J ends, which lost 5 bases and 6 bases, there was a span of 19 bases. Germline values: CDR1 DFQATT, CDR2 SNEGSKA (reference sequence). CDR3 length: 15 amino acids. CDR3 coding DNA: TGCAGTGCTGCCCAGCGGGGGGGCGGCGATGAAAAACTGTTTTTT. It specifies CSAAQRGGGDEKLFF.

The chain employs TRBV12-3 or TRBV12-4 and TRBJ2-5, with 11 bases identical to TRBD2. CDR3 length equals 15 residues. V was pared by 5 bases and J by 5 bases, with 7 bases of the junction left unmatched. DNA for the CDR3: TGTGCCAGCAGTCCGACTAGCGGGGTACAGGAGACCCAGTACTTC. Protein product: CASSPTSGVQETQYF.

The chain joins TRBV7-3 to TRBJ2-1; D remains unclear. The V end lost 2 bases, the J end lost 9 bases, and 11 bases lay between the germline ends. The germline CDR1 and CDR2 sequences are SGHTA and FQGTGA. The CDR3 loop spans 13 amino acids. CDR3 DNA: TGTGCCAGCAGCTTATACCTCTCGGGTGAGCAGTTCTTC. This translates into CASSLYLSGEQFF.

This clonotype appeared many times. This sequence joins TRBV11-2 and TRBJ1-3; D ambiguous. The V end lost 1 base, the J end lost 0 bases, and 13 bases lay between the germline ends. CDR1 and CDR2 (germline): SGHAT, FQNNGV. The CDR3 is made up of 17 amino acids. The CDR3 protein is CASSLGAGMSSGNTIYF. Here the CDR3 DNA reads TGTGCCAGCAGCTTAGGGGCAGGAATGTCCTCTGGAAACACCATATATTTT.